This TCR beta chain derives from a study of cytotoxic CD8 clonotypes in ibrutinib-treated CLL. Overall study findings and caveats: Sample timing was unmatched between remission and later-progressing patients; lymph nodes unstudied.

Trimming stripped 0 bases from V and 0 bases from J, with 9 bases between. The germline CDR1 and CDR2 sequences are LNHDA and SQIVND (reference sequence). The CDR3 runs 17 residues. As regards this clone: What it recognizes is unknown.

Clones were sequenced by immunoSEQ multiplex PCR, and TCRdb holds only the in-frame ones, with some missing. The profile shows around 310,000 clones, about 80% of them singletons. This chain links TRBV19 with TRBJ2-6; a possible D gene is TRBD1 (6 bases). The receptor comes from a human donor with chronic lymphocytic leukemia. The specimen comprised PBMCs, sampled before ibrutinib treatment. CDR3 in DNA: TGTGCCAGTAGTATAGACACAGGGACCTCTGGGGCCAACGTCCTGACTTTC. Translating it yields CASSIDTGTSGANVLTF.